Sequencing of this TCR beta chain was carried out in a study of T cell changes during pregnancy in multiple sclerosis. Sequenced by immunoSEQ multiplex PCR; TCRdb stores in-frame clones only, minus some. The table shows roughly 45,000 clones, with around 93% occurring only once. There are 15 residues in the CDR3. V was shortened by 4 bases and J by 3 bases, with 15 bases between the two germline ends. Germline V CDR1 and CDR2: LGHNT, FRNRAP. Sequences were derived from CD8+ T cells from peripheral blood mononuclear cells, sampled in the first trimester of pregnancy. The receptor was derived from a female donor with multiple sclerosis, enrolled in a pregnancy study. The chain links TRBV12-5 to TRBJ1-2; possibly TRBD1 for D (5 bases). The CDR3 DNA sequence: TGTGCTAGTGGTTCTACCTCGACAGCTCACTATGGCTACACCTTC. Its translation: CASGSTSTAHYGYTF.